The 2 T cell receptor beta chains in this list originate from one sample, sequenced in a study of siplizumab effects on memory and regulatory T cells (dated by TCRdb to between 2018 and 2021). The library came from the immunoSEQ multiplex PCR assay. As stored in TCRdb, this immuneACCESS dataset retains in-frame rearrangements with V and J assigned. A fraction of the clones does not appear; measured against another copy, unresolved V genes explain less than half of the discrepancy, and the remainder lacks a known reason. The sample table contains about 120,000 clones; only one count was recorded for around 93% of them. The ten top clones hold roughly 0.17% of the sample. The sample taken for sequencing was non-Treg CD4+ T cells sorted from blood. This sample's cell subset or site label indicates: FACS-sorted unstimulated CD4+ non-regulatory T cells. The receptor set was obtained from a human donor in good health.

The chain employs TRBV11-2 and TRBJ1-2; the D is unclear. The CDR3 runs 13 residues. V shed 0 bases and J shed 8 bases, with 10 bases lying between them. Germline lookup yields CDR1 SGHAT and CDR2 FQNNGV. The DNA for the CDR3 is TGTGCCAGCAGCTTAGATGAAAGGGCCGGCTACACCTTC. Its protein is CASSLDERAGYTF.

This chain joins TRBV27 and TRBJ2-7; D is undetermined. Germline V gene lookup returns CDR1 MNHEY and CDR2 SMNVEV (reference sequence). Trimming took off 3 bases at V and 6 bases at J, with 18 bases between the two ends. The CDR3 length is 15 residues. The CDR3 DNA follows: TGTGCCAGCAGTTTTTTTCGACACGCCCTAGGCGAGCAGTACTTC. Its protein is CASSFFRHALGEQYF.